These 10 T cell receptor beta chains came from one sample sequenced in a study of identical twins. TCRdb re-analysed the 5' RACE reads in MiXCR, keeping a single row per CDR3 protein. The table records hundreds of thousands of distinct CDR3 sequences, more than 9% of them present only once. These data were also filed under a second study, of yellow fever vaccine responses in identical twins.

The sample comprised CD8+ T cells sorted from blood. All receptors derive from a woman aged 18-29 years in good health.

The sample holds a few counts of this clonotype. J is TRBJ2-1 and V is TRBV12-3 or TRBV12-4; 9 positions match TRBD2. The trim removed 5 bases at V and 9 bases at J, leaving 17 bases unmatched. The CDR3 totals 17 residues. This CDR3 is CASSQIELAGYSVEQFF. CDR3 nucleotides: TGTGCCAGCAGTCAAATCGAACTAGCGGGCTACTCTGTTGAGCAGTTCTTC.

This clonotype was recorded many times. The V gene is TRBV5-1, the J gene TRBJ1-4; D is possibly TRBD1 (5 bases). The CDR3 covers 16 residues. Trimming shortened V by 4 bases and J by 0 bases, and 13 bases separated the two germline ends. Germline loops: CDR1 SGHRS, CDR2 YFSETQ. In nucleotides, the CDR3 is TGCGCCAGCAGCATCAGGGTCTGGTCAACTAATGAAAAACTGTTTTTT. This translates into CASSIRVWSTNEKLFF. Supplemented by reference TRBV5-1 and TRBJ1-4, the full variable domain reads KAGVTQTPRYLIKTRGQQVTLSCSPISGHRSVSWYQQTPGQGLQFLFEYFSETQRNKGNFPGRFSGRQFSNSRSEMNVSTLELGDSALYLCASSIRVWSTNEKLFFGSGTQLSVL.

The CDR3 nucleotides are TGTGCCAGCAGCACTAGCGGGGACCAGGATACGCAGTATTTT. Protein: CASSTSGDQDTQYF. The V and J genes are TRBV6-4 and TRBJ2-3; TRBD2 matches 10 bases. The CDR3 is 14 residues long. The V segment lost 6 bases and the J segment 6 bases; nucleotides outside the gene matches: 6. Germline CDR1 is MRHNA and CDR2 is SNTAGT.

V is TRBV11-2 and J is TRBJ2-3, with 9 bases fitting TRBD2. The germline V gene has CDR1 SGHAT and CDR2 FQNNGV. Germline trimming cut 1 base from V and 1 base from J; bases unmatched to any gene: 15. This CDR3 contains 20 residues. CDR3 nucleotide sequence: TGTGCCAGCAGCTTAGTGTCGGGTAGCGGGAGCTTGGTGGGCACAGATACGCAGTATTTT. Its protein is CASSLVSGSGSLVGTDTQYF.

This clonotype was counted between two and nine times. The V gene is TRBV6-6, the J gene TRBJ2-1; possibly TRBD1 for D (6 bases). The germline V gene encodes CDR1 MNHNY and CDR2 SVGAGI (reference sequence). Trimming removed 2 bases from V and 7 bases from J, with 9 bases in between. The CDR3 length is 13 residues. DNA of the CDR3: TGTGCCAGCAGTTACGAGAGGGGGAATGAGCAGTTCTTC. It translates to CASSYERGNEQFF.

This clonotype showed up many times. V usage is TRBV15 and J usage is TRBJ1-1; no firm D call. This CDR3 contains 16 residues. Trimming removed 1 base from V and 5 bases from J, with 17 bases in between. CDR1 is LNHNV, CDR2 YYDKDF, per germline (reference sequence). The CDR3 loop reads CATSRAVTGVRTEAFF. The CDR3 DNA follows: TGTGCCACCAGCAGAGCTGTTACCGGAGTGCGGACTGAAGCTTTCTTT. The full variable domain, rest sourced from reference TRBV15 and TRBJ1-1, is DAMVIQNPRYQVTQFGKPVTLSCSQTLNHNVMYWYQQKSSQAPKLLFHYYDKDFNNEADTPDNFQSRRPNTSFCFLDIRSPGLGDTAMYLCATSRAVTGVRTEAFFGQGTRLTVV.

Only a few counts were recorded for this clonotype. V gene TRBV12-3 or TRBV12-4 combines with J gene TRBJ1-5, with D possibly being TRBD1 (6 bases). Trimming removed 5 bases from V and 3 bases from J, with 17 bases in between. CDR3 length: 16 amino acids. The CDR3 nucleotides are TGTGCCAGCAGTACTTTGCAGGGGATCAACAATCAGCCCCAGCATTTT. This translates into CASSTLQGINNQPQHF.

The V gene is TRBV6-5, the J gene TRBJ1-1; 10 nucleotides agree with TRBD1. Germline V CDR1 and CDR2: MNHEY, SVGAGI. Germline trimming cut 0 bases from V and 3 bases from J; bases unmatched to any gene: 4. The CDR3 is 16 residues long. CDR3 in DNA: TGTGCCAGCAGTTACTCGGGACAGGGGCAGGACACTGAAGCTTTCTTT. Residues: CASSYSGQGQDTEAFF.

In this sample, this clonotype turned up a few times. CDR3 protein: CASMGQGRDSPLHF. The CDR3 DNA is TGTGCCAGCATGGGTCAGGGTCGGGATTCACCCCTCCACTTT. The chain joins TRBV6-1 to TRBJ1-6; TRBD1 is a possible D gene (5 bases). The CDR3 contains 14 residues. Trimming removed 7 bases from V and 8 bases from J, with 15 bases in between. From germline, CDR1 is MNHNS and CDR2 SASEGT.

The chain employs TRBV20-1 and TRBJ2-2; maybe TRBD2 (7 bases). CDR1 DFQATT and CDR2 SNEGSKA come from the germline V gene (reference sequence). The CDR3 sequence is 15 residues long. V lost 2 bases and J 5 bases, leaving 15 bases between the germline ends. The CDR3 loop is CSARIGGRRTGELFF. CDR3 in DNA: TGCAGTGCTAGAATCGGGGGGCGAAGGACCGGGGAGCTGTTTTTT.